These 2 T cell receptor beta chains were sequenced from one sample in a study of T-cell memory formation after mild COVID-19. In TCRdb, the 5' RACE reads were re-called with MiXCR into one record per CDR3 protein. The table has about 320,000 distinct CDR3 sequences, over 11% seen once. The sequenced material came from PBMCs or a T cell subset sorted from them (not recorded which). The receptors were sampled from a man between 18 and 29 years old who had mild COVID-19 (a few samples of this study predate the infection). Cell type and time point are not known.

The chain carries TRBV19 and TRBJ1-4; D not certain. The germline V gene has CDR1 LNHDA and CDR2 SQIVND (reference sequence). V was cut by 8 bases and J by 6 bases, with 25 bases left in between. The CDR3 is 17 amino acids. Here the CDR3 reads CASAPIWRRRQDEKLFF. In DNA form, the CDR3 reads TGTGCCAGTGCGCCCATCTGGCGGCGTCGGCAAGATGAAAAACTGTTTTTT.

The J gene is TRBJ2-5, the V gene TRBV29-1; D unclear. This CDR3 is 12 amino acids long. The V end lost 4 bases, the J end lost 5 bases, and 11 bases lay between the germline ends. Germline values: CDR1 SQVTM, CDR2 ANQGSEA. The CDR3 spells CSVGSARETQYF. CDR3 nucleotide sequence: TGCAGCGTTGGATCCGCGCGGGAGACCCAGTACTTC. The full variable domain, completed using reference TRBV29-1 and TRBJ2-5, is SAVISQKPSRDICQRGTSLTIQCQVDSQVTMMFWYRQQPGQSLTLIATANQGSEATYESGFVIDKFPISRPNLTFSTLTVSNMSPEDSSIYLCSVGSARETQYFGPGTRLLVL.